Detailed here is one T cell receptor beta chain. The data stem from a study of blood T cell repertoires in COVID-19. Study-wide context: From the United States, Italy and Spain came samples of acute and convalescent COVID-19. T cells, B-cell-depleted T cells, or PBMCs provided the cDNA or gDNA that served as material.

The CDR3 sequence is 16 residues long. The V gene end was trimmed by 5 bases and the J gene end by 8 bases; junction bases not matched to a gene: 15. CDR1 is SGHTA and CDR2 is FQGNSA in the germline V gene. Authors' methods: Nucleated cell number was recorded as an estimate derived from reference gene primer amplification. Measured with immunoSEQ multiplex PCR; TCRdb has only the in-frame clones, and not every one. The V and J calls and clone size were taken over from that table, and D and trimming were inferred from the DNA. The sample includes about 120,000 clones, roughly 80% seen only once; the top ten take over 2%.

Material: peripheral blood. V usage is TRBV7-2 and J usage is TRBJ1-2; 9 nucleotides match TRBD1. The clonotype comes from a man between 25 and 39 years old with acute or convalescent COVID-19. The CDR3 here is CASSTQRGQGSHGYTF. The DNA for the CDR3 is TGTGCCAGCAGCACCCAACGGGGACAGGGAAGCCACGGCTACACCTTC.